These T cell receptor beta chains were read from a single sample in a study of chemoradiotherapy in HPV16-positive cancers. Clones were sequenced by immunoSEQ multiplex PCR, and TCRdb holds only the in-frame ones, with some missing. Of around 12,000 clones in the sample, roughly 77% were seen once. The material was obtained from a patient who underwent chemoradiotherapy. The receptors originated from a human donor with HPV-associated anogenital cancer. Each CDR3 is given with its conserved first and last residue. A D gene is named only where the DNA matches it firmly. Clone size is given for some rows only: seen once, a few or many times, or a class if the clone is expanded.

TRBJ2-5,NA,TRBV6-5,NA,CASRLASRETQYF,TGTGCCAGCAGGCTTGCTAGCAGGGAGACCCAGTACTTC
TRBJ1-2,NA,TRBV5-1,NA,CASSSLMRDGYTF,TGCGCCAGCAGCTCCCTGATGAGGGATGGCTACACCTTC
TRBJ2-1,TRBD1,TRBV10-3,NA,CAIGGQTSYNEQFF,TGTGCCATCGGGGGACAGACCTCCTACAATGAGCAGTTCTTC
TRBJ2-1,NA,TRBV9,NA,CASSPDLGEQFF,TGTGCCAGCAGCCCAGACTTGGGTGAGCAGTTCTTC
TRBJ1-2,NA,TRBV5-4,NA,CASYRAQRPDGYTF,TGTGCCAGCTACCGGGCCCAACGGCCGGATGGCTACACCTTC
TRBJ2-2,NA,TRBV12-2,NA,CASRLGPNTGELFF,TGTGCAAGTCGCTTAGGGCCGAACACCGGGGAGCTGTTTTTT
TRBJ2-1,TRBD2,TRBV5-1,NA,CASSLAGTINNEQFF,TGCGCCAGCAGCTTGGCCGGGACTATCAATAATGAGCAGTTCTTC
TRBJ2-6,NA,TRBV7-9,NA,CASSLGLRSGANVLTF,TGTGCCAGCAGCTTAGGACTTAGGTCTGGGGCCAACGTCCTGACTTTC
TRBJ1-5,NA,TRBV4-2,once,CASSAQGGLHQPQHF,TGTGCCAGCAGCGCCCAAGGGGGGCTCCATCAGCCCCAGCATTTT
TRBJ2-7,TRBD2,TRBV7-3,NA,CASSTAGGEQYF,TGTGCCAGCAGCACCGCCGGGGGGGAGCAGTACTTC